This is a list of T cell receptor beta chains from one sample in a study of identical twins. TCRdb called the 5' RACE reads again in MiXCR, with one record for every CDR3 protein. This sample carries fewer than 450,000 distinct CDR3 sequences, 9% to 10% of them seen once, and the ten largest clones take about 8.1%. Input material: naive T cells sorted from blood. The receptor source for this set is a woman aged 50 to 65 in good health. The CDR3 runs from the conserved cysteine through the conserved F or W. Each record gives: J gene, V gene, clone size, D gene, CDR3 protein, CDR3 DNA. D genes are given only for firm matches. Expanded clones are given a class, and other clones once, few, many or no size at all.

j_gene: TRBJ2-3; v_gene: TRBV10-3; abundance: NA; d_gene: NA; CDR3aa: CAITVADLFTDTQYF; CDR3nt: TGTGCCATCACCGTAGCGGATCTTTTCACAGATACGCAGTATTTT
j_gene: TRBJ2-7; v_gene: TRBV7-2; abundance: NA; d_gene: NA; CDR3aa: CASSFGTQLSYEQYF; CDR3nt: TGTGCCAGCAGTTTCGGGACACAGCTCTCCTACGAGCAGTACTTC
j_gene: TRBJ2-1; v_gene: TRBV4-1; abundance: few; d_gene: NA; CDR3aa: CASSQEGLGQFF; CDR3nt: TGCGCCAGCAGCCAAGAAGGATTGGGGCAGTTCTTC
j_gene: TRBJ1-2; v_gene: TRBV3-1; abundance: NA; d_gene: NA; CDR3aa: CASSQGGLLYGYTF; CDR3nt: TGTGCCAGCAGCCAAGGCGGCCTCCTCTATGGCTACACCTTC
j_gene: TRBJ2-3; v_gene: TRBV7-9; abundance: few; d_gene: NA; CDR3aa: CASRTDTQYF; CDR3nt: TGTGCCAGCAGGACGGATACGCAGTATTTT
j_gene: TRBJ2-3; v_gene: TRBV7-8; abundance: few; d_gene: NA; CDR3aa: CASSRASGTDTQYF; CDR3nt: TGTGCCAGCAGTCGCGCGTCTGGTACAGATACGCAGTATTTT
j_gene: TRBJ2-1; v_gene: TRBV30; abundance: NA; d_gene: NA; CDR3aa: CAWSSANYNEQFF; CDR3nt: TGTGCCTGGAGTTCGGCTAACTACAATGAGCAGTTCTTC
j_gene: TRBJ1-1; v_gene: TRBV29-1; abundance: once; d_gene: NA; CDR3aa: CSVRRGGTEAFF; CDR3nt: TGCAGCGTCAGGAGAGGGGGGACTGAAGCTTTCTTT
j_gene: TRBJ2-5; v_gene: TRBV6-5; abundance: NA; d_gene: TRBD2; CDR3aa: CASSYFPAGVGETQYF; CDR3nt: TGTGCCAGCAGTTACTTCCCAGCGGGAGTTGGAGAGACCCAGTACTTC
j_gene: TRBJ2-1; v_gene: TRBV5-1; abundance: many; d_gene: TRBD2; CDR3aa: CASSSLRTSGSINEQFF; CDR3nt: TGCGCCAGCAGCTCGCTACGGACTAGCGGGAGTATAAATGAGCAGTTCTTC
j_gene: TRBJ2-2; v_gene: TRBV29-1; abundance: many; d_gene: NA; CDR3aa: CSVEFGGNTGELFF; CDR3nt: TGCAGCGTTGAGTTTGGGGGTAACACCGGGGAGCTGTTTTTT
j_gene: TRBJ2-4; v_gene: TRBV2; abundance: few; d_gene: TRBD2; CDR3aa: CASTHWRRLAGGTDRGDIQYF; CDR3nt: TGTGCCAGCACCCACTGGAGAAGGCTAGCGGGAGGGACAGACAGGGGGGACATTCAGTACTTC
j_gene: TRBJ2-2; v_gene: TRBV7-2; abundance: few; d_gene: TRBD2; CDR3aa: CASSFAGGFTGELFF; CDR3nt: TGTGCCAGCAGCTTCGCGGGAGGGTTCACCGGGGAGCTGTTTTTT
j_gene: TRBJ2-1; v_gene: TRBV12-3/TRBV12-4; abundance: many; d_gene: TRBD2; CDR3aa: CASLAGGRYSYNEQFF; CDR3nt: TGTGCCAGCTTAGCGGGAGGACGATACTCCTACAATGAGCAGTTCTTC
j_gene: TRBJ2-6; v_gene: TRBV7-9; abundance: NA; d_gene: NA; CDR3aa: CASSYGLPISGANVLTF; CDR3nt: TGTGCCAGCAGCTACGGACTCCCGATATCTGGGGCCAACGTCCTGACTTTC
j_gene: TRBJ2-1; v_gene: TRBV5-1; abundance: NA; d_gene: TRBD2; CDR3aa: CASSLGTSGSSEQFF; CDR3nt: TGCGCCAGCAGCTTGGGGACTAGCGGGAGCAGTGAGCAGTTCTTC
j_gene: TRBJ2-7; v_gene: TRBV6-5; abundance: NA; d_gene: NA; CDR3aa: CASSYSAAGRTYEQYF; CDR3nt: TGTGCCAGCAGTTACTCGGCAGCCGGGAGAACCTACGAGCAGTACTTC
j_gene: TRBJ2-1; v_gene: TRBV4-1; abundance: many; d_gene: TRBD2; CDR3aa: CASSHVGTINEQFF; CDR3nt: TGCGCCAGCAGCCACGTCGGGACTATCAATGAGCAGTTCTTC
j_gene: TRBJ2-1; v_gene: TRBV24-1; abundance: NA; d_gene: TRBD2; CDR3aa: CATKTSGRGDEQFF; CDR3nt: TGTGCCACGAAAACCAGCGGGAGAGGGGATGAGCAGTTCTTC
j_gene: TRBJ2-5; v_gene: TRBV29-1; abundance: NA; d_gene: NA; CDR3aa: CSVEFAALQETQYF; CDR3nt: TGCAGCGTTGAATTTGCAGCCTTACAAGAGACCCAGTACTTC
j_gene: TRBJ2-3; v_gene: TRBV11-1; abundance: many; d_gene: TRBD2; CDR3aa: CASSLVAGGSTDTQYF; CDR3nt: TGTGCCAGCAGCTTAGTAGCGGGAGGTTCCACAGATACGCAGTATTTT
j_gene: TRBJ1-1; v_gene: TRBV7-9; abundance: few; d_gene: TRBD1; CDR3aa: CASSPPADRGSEAFF; CDR3nt: TGTGCCAGCAGCCCCCCAGCGGACAGGGGATCCGAAGCTTTCTTT
j_gene: TRBJ2-3; v_gene: TRBV20-1; abundance: NA; d_gene: TRBD2; CDR3aa: CSARPLSGSRQDTQYF; CDR3nt: TGCAGTGCTAGACCCCTTAGCGGGAGTCGGCAAGATACGCAGTATTTT
j_gene: TRBJ2-1; v_gene: TRBV6-5; abundance: many; d_gene: TRBD2; CDR3aa: CASSRLGAGGYNEQFF; CDR3nt: TGTGCCAGCAGTCGCCTCGGGGCGGGAGGCTACAATGAGCAGTTCTTC
j_gene: TRBJ2-7; v_gene: TRBV4-1; abundance: NA; d_gene: TRBD2; CDR3aa: CASSQRWWEGPSYEQYF; CDR3nt: TGCGCCAGCAGCCAAAGATGGTGGGAGGGCCCTTCCTACGAGCAGTACTTC
j_gene: TRBJ2-7; v_gene: TRBV4-1; abundance: few; d_gene: NA; CDR3aa: CASSFDHYEQYF; CDR3nt: TGCGCCAGCAGCTTCGACCACTACGAGCAGTACTTC
j_gene: TRBJ2-1; v_gene: TRBV5-1; abundance: NA; d_gene: TRBD1; CDR3aa: CASSDRVSNEQFF; CDR3nt: TGCGCCAGCAGCGACAGGGTGTCCAATGAGCAGTTCTTC
j_gene: TRBJ1-1; v_gene: TRBV6-5; abundance: NA; d_gene: NA; CDR3aa: CASSLTPASNTEAFF; CDR3nt: TGTGCCAGCAGTCTGACACCAGCCTCGAACACTGAAGCTTTCTTT
j_gene: TRBJ1-6; v_gene: TRBV20-1; abundance: NA; d_gene: NA; CDR3aa: CSARSVAVNSPLHF; CDR3nt: TGCAGTGCTAGGTCGGTCGCAGTAAATTCACCCCTCCACTTT
j_gene: TRBJ2-3; v_gene: TRBV6-5; abundance: few; d_gene: NA; CDR3aa: CASSYSGVVTDTQYF; CDR3nt: TGTGCCAGCAGTTACTCGGGGGTGGTCACAGATACGCAGTATTTT
j_gene: TRBJ1-1; v_gene: TRBV7-8; abundance: NA; d_gene: NA; CDR3aa: CASSLVRVNTEAFF; CDR3nt: TGTGCCAGCAGCTTAGTCCGGGTGAACACTGAAGCTTTCTTT
j_gene: TRBJ2-7; v_gene: TRBV3-1; abundance: many; d_gene: TRBD2; CDR3aa: CASSPVAGDYEQYF; CDR3nt: TGTGCCAGCAGCCCGGTAGCGGGAGACTACGAGCAGTACTTC
j_gene: TRBJ2-5; v_gene: TRBV20-1; abundance: many; d_gene: NA; CDR3aa: CSASQGKETQYF; CDR3nt: TGCAGTGCTAGTCAGGGAAAAGAGACCCAGTACTTC
j_gene: TRBJ2-4; v_gene: TRBV20-1; abundance: NA; d_gene: NA; CDR3aa: CSATGVAGVENIQYF; CDR3nt: TGCAGTGCTACGGGTGTGGCGGGTGTTGAAAACATTCAGTACTTC
j_gene: TRBJ2-1; v_gene: TRBV20-1; abundance: NA; d_gene: TRBD2; CDR3aa: CSATGTSSYNEQFF; CDR3nt: TGCAGTGCTACCGGGACTAGTTCCTACAATGAGCAGTTCTTC
j_gene: TRBJ2-3; v_gene: TRBV9; abundance: few; d_gene: TRBD2; CDR3aa: CASSAIPGLAGGVADTQYF; CDR3nt: TGTGCCAGCAGCGCGATACCGGGACTAGCGGGAGGAGTCGCAGATACGCAGTATTTT
j_gene: TRBJ1-5; v_gene: TRBV18; abundance: few; d_gene: NA; CDR3aa: CASPITGSNQPQHF; CDR3nt: TGTGCCAGCCCAATTACCGGGAGCAATCAGCCCCAGCATTTT
j_gene: TRBJ1-5; v_gene: TRBV12-3/TRBV12-4; abundance: NA; d_gene: NA; CDR3aa: CASSFEGFSNQPQHF; CDR3nt: TGTGCCAGCAGTTTTGAGGGGTTTAGCAATCAGCCCCAGCATTTT
j_gene: TRBJ2-3; v_gene: TRBV12-3/TRBV12-4; abundance: many; d_gene: TRBD1; CDR3aa: CASSWGTGGADTQYF; CDR3nt: TGTGCCAGCAGTTGGGGAACAGGGGGCGCAGATACGCAGTATTTT
j_gene: TRBJ1-5; v_gene: TRBV5-5; abundance: NA; d_gene: NA; CDR3aa: CASSPGDNQPQHF; CDR3nt: TGTGCCAGCAGCCCAGGGGATAATCAGCCCCAGCATTTT
j_gene: TRBJ2-4; v_gene: TRBV5-1; abundance: many; d_gene: TRBD2; CDR3aa: CASSLLPSGRALDIQYF; CDR3nt: TGCGCCAGCAGCTTGTTACCTAGCGGGAGGGCATTAGACATTCAGTACTTC
j_gene: TRBJ2-1; v_gene: TRBV4-2; abundance: few; d_gene: NA; CDR3aa: CASSQARELGEQFF; CDR3nt: TGTGCCAGCAGCCAAGCCAGGGAGTTAGGAGAGCAGTTCTTC
j_gene: TRBJ2-2; v_gene: TRBV6-2/TRBV6-3; abundance: NA; d_gene: NA; CDR3aa: CASSYSPTESIPTGELFF; CDR3nt: TGTGCCAGCAGTTACAGTCCGACAGAAAGTATCCCCACCGGGGAGCTGTTTTTT
j_gene: TRBJ2-7; v_gene: TRBV9; abundance: many; d_gene: NA; CDR3aa: CASSPMSGAGTYEQYF; CDR3nt: TGTGCCAGCAGCCCTATGTCCGGGGCGGGTACCTACGAGCAGTACTTC
j_gene: TRBJ2-3; v_gene: TRBV20-1; abundance: NA; d_gene: NA; CDR3aa: CSARDVVVWTDTQYF; CDR3nt: TGCAGTGCTAGAGATGTGGTAGTTTGGACAGATACGCAGTATTTT
j_gene: TRBJ1-5; v_gene: TRBV20-1; abundance: many; d_gene: TRBD1; CDR3aa: CSARVSGGNQPQHF; CDR3nt: TGCAGTGCTAGAGTGTCAGGGGGTAATCAGCCCCAGCATTTT
j_gene: TRBJ2-5; v_gene: TRBV29-1; abundance: many; d_gene: TRBD2; CDR3aa: CSALTSGSLETQYF; CDR3nt: TGCAGCGCCCTGACTAGCGGGAGTTTGGAGACCCAGTACTTC
j_gene: TRBJ1-2; v_gene: TRBV5-1; abundance: NA; d_gene: TRBD1; CDR3aa: CASSLTLGTGGLFGYTF; CDR3nt: TGCGCCAGCAGCTTGACCTTAGGGACAGGCGGCCTTTTTGGCTACACCTTC
j_gene: TRBJ2-5; v_gene: TRBV11-2; abundance: NA; d_gene: NA; CDR3aa: CASSFRPPRRSPSQETQYF; CDR3nt: TGTGCCAGCAGCTTTCGCCCCCCCCGACGTTCCCCAAGCCAAGAGACCCAGTACTTC
j_gene: TRBJ2-1; v_gene: TRBV20-1; abundance: few; d_gene: NA; CDR3aa: CSARGRPTSPKAEQFF; CDR3nt: TGCAGTGCTAGAGGACGTCCAACTAGTCCCAAGGCTGAGCAGTTCTTC
j_gene: TRBJ1-4; v_gene: TRBV20-1; abundance: NA; d_gene: NA; CDR3aa: CSARDPAGEVEKLFF; CDR3nt: TGCAGTGCTAGAGATCCCGCGGGGGAGGTCGAAAAACTGTTTTTT
j_gene: TRBJ2-2; v_gene: TRBV6-2/TRBV6-3; abundance: many; d_gene: NA; CDR3aa: CASSQGRVRELFF; CDR3nt: TGTGCCAGCAGTCAAGGACGGGTTCGGGAGCTGTTTTTT
j_gene: TRBJ2-3; v_gene: TRBV6-5; abundance: few; d_gene: NA; CDR3aa: CASSLSSIGTDTQYF; CDR3nt: TGTGCCAGCAGCCTCTCGTCTATCGGAACAGATACGCAGTATTTT